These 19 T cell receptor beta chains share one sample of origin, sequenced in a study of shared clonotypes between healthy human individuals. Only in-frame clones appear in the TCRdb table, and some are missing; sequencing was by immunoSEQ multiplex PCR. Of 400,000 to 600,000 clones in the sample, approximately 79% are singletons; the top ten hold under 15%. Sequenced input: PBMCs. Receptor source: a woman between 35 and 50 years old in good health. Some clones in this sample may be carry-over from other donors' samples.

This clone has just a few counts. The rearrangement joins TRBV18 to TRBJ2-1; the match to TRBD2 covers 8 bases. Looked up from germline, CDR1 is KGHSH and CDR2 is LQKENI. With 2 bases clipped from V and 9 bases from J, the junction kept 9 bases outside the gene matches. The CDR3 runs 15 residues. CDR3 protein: CASSPDTGGPIEQFF. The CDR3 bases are TGTGCCAGCTCACCAGATACGGGAGGGCCCATTGAGCAGTTCTTC.

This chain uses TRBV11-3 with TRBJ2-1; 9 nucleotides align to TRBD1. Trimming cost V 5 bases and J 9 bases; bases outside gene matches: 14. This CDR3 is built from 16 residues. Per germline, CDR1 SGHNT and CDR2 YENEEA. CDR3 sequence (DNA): TGTGCCAGCAGCCCCCTTGGCGGGACAGGGTTGGGTGAGCAGTTCTTC. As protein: CASSPLGGTGLGEQFF.

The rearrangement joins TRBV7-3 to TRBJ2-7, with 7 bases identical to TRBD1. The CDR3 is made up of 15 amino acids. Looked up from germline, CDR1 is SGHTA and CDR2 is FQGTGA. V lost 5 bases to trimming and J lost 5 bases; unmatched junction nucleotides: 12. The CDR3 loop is CASSLTGTENDEQYF. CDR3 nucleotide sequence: TGTGCCAGCAGCCTCACCGGGACAGAGAATGACGAGCAGTACTTC.

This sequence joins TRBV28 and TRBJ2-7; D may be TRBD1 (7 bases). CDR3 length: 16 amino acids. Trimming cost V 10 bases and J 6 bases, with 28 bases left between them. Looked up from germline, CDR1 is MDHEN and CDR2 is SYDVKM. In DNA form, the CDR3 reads TGTGCCACAAAGGGGGCAGGGGGTCCCCACGGGGGCGAGCAGTACTTC. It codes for CATKGAGGPHGGEQYF.

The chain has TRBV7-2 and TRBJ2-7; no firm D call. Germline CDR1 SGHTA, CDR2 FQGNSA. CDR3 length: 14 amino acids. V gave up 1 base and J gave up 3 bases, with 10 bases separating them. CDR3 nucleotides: TGTGCCAGCAGCTTAGAGGTGGCCCTCTACGAGCAGTACTTC. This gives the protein CASSLEVALYEQYF.

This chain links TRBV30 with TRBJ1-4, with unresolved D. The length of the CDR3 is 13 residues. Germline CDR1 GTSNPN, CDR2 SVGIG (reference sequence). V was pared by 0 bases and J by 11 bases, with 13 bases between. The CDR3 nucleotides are TGTGCCTGGAGTGTGGCCCTACACGAGAAACTGTTTTTT. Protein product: CAWSVALHEKLFF.

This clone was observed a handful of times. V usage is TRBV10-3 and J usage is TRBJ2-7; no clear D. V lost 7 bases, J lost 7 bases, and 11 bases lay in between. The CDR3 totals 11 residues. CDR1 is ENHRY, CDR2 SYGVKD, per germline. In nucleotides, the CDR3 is TGTGCCATCACCCCAGGTGGGGAGCAGTACTTC. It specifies CAITPGGEQYF.

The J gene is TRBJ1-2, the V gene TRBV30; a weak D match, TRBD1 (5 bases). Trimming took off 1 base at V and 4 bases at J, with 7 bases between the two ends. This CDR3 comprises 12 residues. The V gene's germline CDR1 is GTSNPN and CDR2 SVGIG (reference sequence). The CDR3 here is CAWSGGFYGYTF. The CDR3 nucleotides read TGTGCCTGGAGTGGGGGCTTCTATGGCTACACCTTC. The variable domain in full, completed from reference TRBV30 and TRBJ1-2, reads SQTIHQWPATLVQPVGSPLSLECTVEGTSNPNLYWYRQAAGRGLQLLFYSVGIGQISSEVPQNLSASRPQDRQFILSSKKLLLSDSGFYLCAWSGGFYGYTFGSGTRLTVV.

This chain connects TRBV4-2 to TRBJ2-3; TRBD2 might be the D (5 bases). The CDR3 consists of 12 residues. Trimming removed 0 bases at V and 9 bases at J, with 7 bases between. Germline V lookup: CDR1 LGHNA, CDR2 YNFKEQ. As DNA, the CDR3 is TGTGCCAGCAGCCAAGATCGGGGAACGCAGTATTTT. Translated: CASSQDRGTQYF.

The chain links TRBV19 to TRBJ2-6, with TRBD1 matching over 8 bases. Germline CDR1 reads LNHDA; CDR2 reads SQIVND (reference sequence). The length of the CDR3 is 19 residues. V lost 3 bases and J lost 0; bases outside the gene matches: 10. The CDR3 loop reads CASSMERQGSFSGANVLTF. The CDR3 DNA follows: TGTGCCAGTAGTATGGAAAGACAGGGGTCATTCTCTGGGGCCAACGTCCTGACTTTC.

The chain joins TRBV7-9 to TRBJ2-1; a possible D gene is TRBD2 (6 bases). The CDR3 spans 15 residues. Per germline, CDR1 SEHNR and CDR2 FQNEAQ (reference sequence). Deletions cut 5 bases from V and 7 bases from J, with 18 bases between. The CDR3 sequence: CASSPLWGDPNEQFF. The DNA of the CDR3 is TGTGCCAGCAGCCCCCTCTGGGGGGACCCAAATGAGCAGTTCTTC.

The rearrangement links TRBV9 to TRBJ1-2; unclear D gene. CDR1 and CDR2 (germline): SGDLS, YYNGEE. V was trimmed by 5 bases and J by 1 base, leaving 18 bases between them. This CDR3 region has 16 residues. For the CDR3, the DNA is TGTGCCAGCAGTGTAACCGGTAGCTCTCTTAACTATGGCTACACCTTC. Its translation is CASSVTGSSLNYGYTF.

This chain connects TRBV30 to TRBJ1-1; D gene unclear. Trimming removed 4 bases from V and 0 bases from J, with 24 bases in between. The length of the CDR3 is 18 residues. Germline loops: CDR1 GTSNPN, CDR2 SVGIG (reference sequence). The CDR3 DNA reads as TGTGCCTGGAATATTGTCAGGCGAACTCGCCGAATGAACACTGAAGCTTTCTTT. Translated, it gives CAWNIVRRTRRMNTEAFF.

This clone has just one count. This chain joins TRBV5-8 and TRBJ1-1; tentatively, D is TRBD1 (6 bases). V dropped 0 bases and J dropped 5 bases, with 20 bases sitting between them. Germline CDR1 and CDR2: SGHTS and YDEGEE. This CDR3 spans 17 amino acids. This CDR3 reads CASSLDFGDNARTEAFF. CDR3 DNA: TGTGCCAGCAGCTTGGATTTCGGGGACAACGCGAGGACTGAAGCTTTCTTT.

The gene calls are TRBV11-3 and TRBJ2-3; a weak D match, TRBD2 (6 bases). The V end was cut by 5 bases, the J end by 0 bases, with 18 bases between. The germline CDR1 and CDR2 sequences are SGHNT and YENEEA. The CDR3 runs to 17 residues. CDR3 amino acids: CASSVSGGPRSTDTQYF. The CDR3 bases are TGTGCCAGCAGCGTAAGCGGAGGGCCCCGGAGCACAGATACGCAGTATTTT.

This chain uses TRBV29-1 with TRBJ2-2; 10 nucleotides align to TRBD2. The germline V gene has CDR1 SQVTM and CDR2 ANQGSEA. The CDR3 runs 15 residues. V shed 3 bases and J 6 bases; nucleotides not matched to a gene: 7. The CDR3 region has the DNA TGCAGCGTTGACCCTAGCGGGAGTTCGGCCGGGGAGCTGTTTTTT. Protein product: CSVDPSGSSAGELFF.

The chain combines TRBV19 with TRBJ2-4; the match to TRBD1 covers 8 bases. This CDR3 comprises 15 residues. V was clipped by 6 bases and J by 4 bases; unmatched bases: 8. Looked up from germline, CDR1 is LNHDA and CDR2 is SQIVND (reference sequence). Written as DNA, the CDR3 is TGTGCCAGTAGGGGGCAGGGGGCAGGTAAAAACATTCAGTACTTC. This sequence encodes CASRGQGAGKNIQYF.

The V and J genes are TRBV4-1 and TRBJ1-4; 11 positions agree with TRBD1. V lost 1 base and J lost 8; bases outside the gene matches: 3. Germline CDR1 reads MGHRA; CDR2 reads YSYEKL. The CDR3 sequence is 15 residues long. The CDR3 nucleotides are TGCGCCAGCAGCCAAGTGGACAGGGGGCGGGAAAAACTGTTTTTT. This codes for CASSQVDRGREKLFF.

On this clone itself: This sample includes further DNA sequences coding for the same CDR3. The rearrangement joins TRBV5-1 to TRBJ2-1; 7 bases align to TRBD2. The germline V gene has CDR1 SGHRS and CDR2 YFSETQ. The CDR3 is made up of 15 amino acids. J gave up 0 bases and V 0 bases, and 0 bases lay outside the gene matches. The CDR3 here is CASSLGGSSYNEQFF. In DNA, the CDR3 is TGCGCCAGCAGCTTGGGCGGGAGCTCCTACAATGAGCAGTTCTTC.